This T cell receptor (beta chain) is from a study of blood T cell repertoires in COVID-19. Study background: Some COVID-19 samples were acute and others convalescent; all came from the United States, Italy and Spain. Sources were T cells, B-cell-depleted T cells, or PBMCs; the material itself was cDNA or gDNA.

V shed 8 bases, J shed 3 bases, and the junction held 1 base outside the gene matches. CDR3 length: 13 residues. Germline V gene sequence: CDR1 SGHAT, CDR2 FQNNGV. Study processing details: Amplified reference gene primers provided the basis for estimating nucleated cell counts. Here immunoSEQ multiplex PCR was the method, and the copy in TCRdb shows in-frame clones only, minus some. That table is the source of V, J and clone size, and D and trimming were worked out from the DNA. This sample has approximately 46,000 clones, with approximately 81% found just once. The material sequenced was peripheral blood. The V call is TRBV11-2, the J call TRBJ1-6; TRBD1 aligns across 7 bases. The clonotype comes from a woman in her seventies in a cohort sampled during active COVID-19. The CDR3 loop reads CASGQVYNSPLHF. The CDR3, as DNA: TGTGCCAGCGGACAGGTCTATAATTCACCCCTCCACTTT.